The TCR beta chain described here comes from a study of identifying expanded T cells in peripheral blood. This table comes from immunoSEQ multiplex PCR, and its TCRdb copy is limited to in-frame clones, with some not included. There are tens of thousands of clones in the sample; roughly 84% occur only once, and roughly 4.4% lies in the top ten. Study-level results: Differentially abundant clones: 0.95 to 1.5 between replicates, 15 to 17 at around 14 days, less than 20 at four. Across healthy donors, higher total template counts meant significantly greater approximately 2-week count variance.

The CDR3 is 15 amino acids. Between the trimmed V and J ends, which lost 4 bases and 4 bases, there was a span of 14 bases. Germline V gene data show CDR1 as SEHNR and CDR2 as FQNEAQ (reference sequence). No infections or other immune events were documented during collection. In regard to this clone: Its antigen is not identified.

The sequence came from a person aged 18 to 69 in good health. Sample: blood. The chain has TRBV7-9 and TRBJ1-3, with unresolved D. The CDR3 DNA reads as TGTGCCAGCAGCTGGGGAATACAAGGGGGAAACACCATATATTTT. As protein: CASSWGIQGGNTIYF.